A selection of T cell receptor beta chains follows, all from one sample in a study of cytomegalovirus exposure and HLA in healthy donors. Repertoires were generated with immunoSEQ multiplex PCR, while TCRdb's copy carries only in-frame clones and drops some. In all, the sample yields about 39,000 clones. Sequenced: PBMCs. Every receptor here comes from a woman aged 25 to 45 in good health and CMV-seropositive. Both conserved end residues are part of each CDR3. The D gene is left open where the match is weak.

TGTGCCTGGAGTGTACAGGGGGCCGCAGAGACCCAGTACTTC | CAWSVQGAAETQYF | TRBV30 | 14 | TRBD1 | TRBJ2-5
TGTGCCAGCAGCTTAGGATGGAGGACTAGCGGTCGAGAGTGGGCCGAGCAGTACTTC | CASSLGWRTSGREWAEQYF | TRBV11-3 | 19 | TRBD2 | TRBJ2-7
TGTGCCAGCTCATCCGCGGTTGCCCCGAGCACTGAAGCTTTCTTT | CASSSAVAPSTEAFF | TRBV18 | 15 | - | TRBJ1-1
TGTGCCAGCAGCTTTCATTCAGGGGAAGGAAACACCATATATTTT | CASSFHSGEGNTIYF | TRBV7-9 | 15 | - | TRBJ1-3
TGTGCCAGTAGAACCACAGGTATTGCCCGGCGATCAACTAATGAAAAACTGTTTTTT | CASRTTGIARRSTNEKLFF | TRBV19 | 19 | - | TRBJ1-4
TGTGCCAGCAGCTTAGTTCCTCCGGCGGGTGGCTACACCTTC | CASSLVPPAGGYTF | TRBV11-2 | 14 | - | TRBJ1-2
TGTGCCAGCAGCCCCAGGGTTCAACAGCCCCAGCATTTT | CASSPRVQQPQHF | TRBV2 | 13 | - | TRBJ1-5
TGTGCCAGCAGTCCCGACAGGGGACCCTCACCCCTCCACTTT | CASSPDRGPSPLHF | TRBV2 | 14 | TRBD1 | TRBJ1-6
TGTGCCAGCAGCCAGGTGGTGGATTCCTACGAGCAGTACTTC | CASSQVVDSYEQYF | TRBV11-3 | 14 | - | TRBJ2-7
TGTGCCAGCAGTCCGCGGGTAAACACTGAAGCTTTCTTT | CASSPRVNTEAFF | TRBV5-4 | 13 | - | TRBJ1-1
TGTGCCAGTAGTATAGATCGACTGAAGCCCCAGCATTTT | CASSIDRLKPQHF | TRBV19 | 13 | - | TRBJ1-5
TGTGCCAGCAGCTTAGATTTGGCAGCTGAAGCTTTCTTT | CASSLDLAAEAFF | TRBV11-2 | 13 | - | TRBJ1-1
TGTGCCAGCAGCTTAGGCGGGGGGGATCTTAGGGAGACCCAGTACTTC | CASSLGGGDLRETQYF | TRBV7-2 | 16 | TRBD2 | TRBJ2-5
TGTGCCAGCAGTTACATAGCAGGGGGAACCTACGAGCAGTACTTC | CASSYIAGGTYEQYF | TRBV6-5 | 15 | TRBD1 | TRBJ2-7
TGCAGCGTTGAGCTGGGGAGGACCTACGAGCAGTACTTC | CSVELGRTYEQYF | TRBV29-1 | 13 | - | TRBJ2-7
TGTGCCAGCAGTTTATCGCAGGGTAACTATGGCTACACCTTC | CASSLSQGNYGYTF | TRBV27 | 14 | - | TRBJ1-2
TGTGCCAGCTCACCTCCCCCGGGAGGGCTAAATTCACCCCTCCACTTT | CASSPPPGGLNSPLHF | TRBV18 | 16 | - | TRBJ1-6
TGCGCCAGCAGCGGTGACAGGGAGGTCACCATATATTTT | CASSGDREVTIYF | TRBV5-1 | 13 | TRBD1 | TRBJ1-3
TGTGCCAGCTCACCACCAGGACAGGCCTACGAGCAGTACTTC | CASSPPGQAYEQYF | TRBV18 | 14 | TRBD1 | TRBJ2-7
TGTGCCACCAGCACACTGACTTTCATCACCGGGGAGCTGTTTTTT | CATSTLTFITGELFF | TRBV15 | 15 | - | TRBJ2-2
TGTGCCAGTAGTACATTTTCCGGGACAGGGTACTCACCCCTCCACTTT | CASSTFSGTGYSPLHF | TRBV19 | 16 | TRBD1 | TRBJ1-6
TGTGCCACCAAAGACAGGGCTGAGACCGGGGAGCTGTTTTTT | CATKDRAETGELFF | TRBV6-1 | 14 | TRBD1 | TRBJ2-2
TGTGCCAGCAGCGTAGAAAGTAGTCGGGATACGCAGTATTTT | CASSVESSRDTQYF | TRBV9 | 14 | - | TRBJ2-3
TGTGCCAGCTCACCAACAGGGACAGCCTCCTACGAGCAGTACTTC | CASSPTGTASYEQYF | TRBV18 | 15 | TRBD1 | TRBJ2-7
TGTGCCAGCAGCGTTACTAGCGGGGGGGGTAAGTTGCGCAATGAGCAGTTCTTC | CASSVTSGGGKLRNEQFF | TRBV27 | 18 | TRBD2 | TRBJ2-1
TGTGCCAGCAGCTTATTGACACAAAATCAGCCCCAGCATTTT | CASSLLTQNQPQHF | TRBV7-8 | 14 | - | TRBJ1-5
TGTGCTAGTGGTTTGGTACAGCGTAGTAGGGGAGGGAGGACTAACTATGGCTACACCTTC | CASGLVQRSRGGRTNYGYTF | TRBV12-5 | 20 | - | TRBJ1-2
TGCGCCAGCAGCCCCAGACTAGCGGAGGACAATGAGCAGTTCTTC | CASSPRLAEDNEQFF | TRBV4-1 | 15 | TRBD2 | TRBJ2-1
TGTGCCAGCAGCTTAGATCTAGGAGGGACCTATGGCTACACCTTC | CASSLDLGGTYGYTF | TRBV11-3 | 15 | - | TRBJ1-2
TGTGCCAGCAGCCGACTGATTAATTCACCCCTCCACTTT | CASSRLINSPLHF | TRBV14 | 13 | - | TRBJ1-6
TGTGCCAGCAGCCAACGGGGCGGGGGGGCAGACGAGCAGTACTTC | CASSQRGGGADEQYF | TRBV4-2 | 15 | TRBD2 | TRBJ2-7
TGTGCCAGCAGCGGACAGGGAGGGCGTACTGAAGCTTTCTTT | CASSGQGGRTEAFF | TRBV14 | 14 | TRBD1 | TRBJ1-1
TGCGCCAGCGGCAAGGGGGCTCAAGGCTACACCTTC | CASGKGAQGYTF | TRBV5-1 | 12 | TRBD1 | TRBJ1-2
TGTGCCAGATACGACAGGGGGGCAGACTATGGCTACACCTTC | CARYDRGADYGYTF | TRBV2 | 14 | TRBD1 | TRBJ1-2
TGTGCCACCAGCAGAGATTGGAATGAGGGTGAGGAGCAGTACTTC | CATSRDWNEGEEQYF | TRBV15 | 15 | - | TRBJ2-7
TGTGCCAGTAATAGACAGGGGACGCATGGCTACACCTTC | CASNRQGTHGYTF | TRBV19 | 13 | TRBD1 | TRBJ1-2
TGTGCCAGCTCACCTGGACAGGCGCCCTACGAGCAGTACTTC | CASSPGQAPYEQYF | TRBV18 | 14 | TRBD1 | TRBJ2-7
TGTGCCAGCGGCGGGGTAGGGACCCTTAAGGATGGCTACACCTTC | CASGGVGTLKDGYTF | TRBV7-8 | 15 | - | TRBJ1-2
TGCGCCAGCAGCTTGGTTTCCAGGGCCGACACTGAAGCTTTCTTT | CASSLVSRADTEAFF | TRBV5-1 | 15 | - | TRBJ1-1
TGTGCCAGCAGTTACTCCCTGGGGGGACAGGGCTACGAGCAGTACTTC | CASSYSLGGQGYEQYF | TRBV6-5 | 16 | TRBD1 | TRBJ2-7
TGTGCCTGGAGTGGGGCAGCTAACTATGGCTACACCTTC | CAWSGAANYGYTF | TRBV30 | 13 | - | TRBJ1-2
TGTGCCAGCAGACCTACAGGGGGGGGAGGAACTGAAGCTTTCTTT | CASRPTGGGGTEAFF | TRBV6-5 | 15 | TRBD1 | TRBJ1-1
TGTGCCAGCAGCTTGGCCGGGTCAGATACGCAGTATTTT | CASSLAGSDTQYF | TRBV5-6 | 13 | - | TRBJ2-3
TGTGCCAGCAGAAAAACCGGGACAGGGGCCTATGGCTACACCTTC | CASRKTGTGAYGYTF | TRBV6-5 | 15 | TRBD1 | TRBJ1-2
TGTGCCAGCAGCCCACCCGGATGGAGAACTGAAGCTTTCTTT | CASSPPGWRTEAFF | TRBV7-6 | 14 | - | TRBJ1-1
TGTGCCAGCACACCCACGGGGGGGGATGGCTACACCTTC | CASTPTGGDGYTF | TRBV6-5 | 13 | - | TRBJ1-2
TGTGCCAGCAGTTTAACATCGGGGGACTATGGCTACACCTTC | CASSLTSGDYGYTF | TRBV28 | 14 | - | TRBJ1-2
TGTGCCAGCTCATCGGACAGGCAAGAGACCCAGTACTTC | CASSSDRQETQYF | TRBV18 | 13 | TRBD1 | TRBJ2-5
TGTGCCAGCAGTTCCGGACTAGCGGGGAACACCGGGGAGCTGTTTTTT | CASSSGLAGNTGELFF | TRBV6-6 | 16 | TRBD2 | TRBJ2-2
TGCAGCGTTGTGGGGACAGGGGTCACTGGCTACACCTTC | CSVVGTGVTGYTF | TRBV29-1 | 13 | TRBD1 | TRBJ1-2
TGTGCAAGTCGCTTAGGACAGGACAAGAACACTGAAGCTTTCTTT | CASRLGQDKNTEAFF | TRBV12-2 | 15 | - | TRBJ1-1
TGTGCCATCAGTGAGTCGGTGGCTAGCGGGGGTAGCACAGATACGCAGTATTTT | CAISESVASGGSTDTQYF | TRBV10-3 | 18 | TRBD2 | TRBJ2-3